This T cell receptor beta chain was captured by sequencing in a study of shared clonotypes between healthy human individuals. The germline CDR1 and CDR2 sequences are ENHRY and SYGVKD. V lost 4 bases to trimming and J lost 7 bases, with 11 bases between them. This CDR3 is built from 12 residues. This table comes from immunoSEQ multiplex PCR, and its TCRdb copy is limited to in-frame clones, with some not included. The profile shows about 2.4 million clones, roughly 93% of them singletons. The specimen sequenced was naive CD4+ T cells from PBMCs. As for subset: CD45RA+ positively selected. The sequence came from a man aged 18 to 30 in good health. Some clones in this sample may be carry-over from other donors' samples. The chain combines TRBV10-3 with TRBJ2-7; tentatively, D is TRBD1 (5 bases). DNA for the CDR3: TGTGCCATCAGTGGCTGGGGCCGGGAGCAGTACTTC. Translation gives CAISGWGREQYF.